The clone carrying this T cell receptor beta chain was detected a few times. Its specificity is unknown. Patients with ophthalmopathy all had a Clinical Activity Score of at least 3, a NOSPECS grade of at least 4 and duration under 3 months. Trimming shortened V by 6 bases and J by 5 bases, and 13 bases separated the two germline ends. CDR1 is SGHDT, CDR2 YYEEEE, per germline. This CDR3 region has 13 residues. TCR beta CDR3 regions were amplified from RNA. HTBI primers were used for first-round RT-PCR of the TCR CDR3. TCRdb re-called the multiplex PCR reads through MiXCR, storing one row per CDR3 protein. The data show approximately 600,000 distinct CDR3 sequences, around 20% seen once. This specimen comes from a study of T cells in Graves' hyperthyroidism and ophthalmopathy. Broader study findings: Onset of ophthalmopathy came a median around 6.5 months after the model predicted it. A 13 V-J signature model discriminated ophthalmopathy versus stable hyperthyroidism.

The sequenced material came from blood. This receptor was taken from a young man with Graves' ophthalmopathy. The rearrangement joins TRBV5-6 to TRBJ2-3; the D gene is possibly TRBD1 (6 bases). CDR3 sequence (DNA): TGTGCCAGCACGCAGGGGTTTCAAGATACGCAGTATTTT. Translated, it gives CASTQGFQDTQYF.